In its sample, the clone carrying this T cell receptor beta chain was seen once. Its antigen is as yet unknown. The data stem from a study of T cells after yellow fever vaccination. CDR1 is SGDLS and CDR2 is YYNGEE in the germline V gene. Germline trimming cut 0 bases from V and 6 bases from J; bases unmatched to any gene: 9. The CDR3 sequence is 15 residues long. TCRdb passed the 5' RACE reads through MiXCR, listing each CDR3 protein once. The data contain 500,000 to 650,000 distinct CDR3 sequences, approximately 15% of them singletons. The study, taken as a whole, reports: Weaker in magnitude, the secondary response showed a faster peak on day 5 versus 15. Clonotypes shared by both compartments, CD4 and CD8, made up a small share.

The genes are TRBV9 and TRBJ2-7, with TRBD1 identical over 7 bases. This receptor was obtained from a man aged 30-40 years who received the YFV17D yellow fever vaccine. The source material was PBMCs, sampled on the day of the yellow fever booster vaccination. The CDR3 DNA follows: TGTGCCAGCAGCGTAGCCACAGGGGTCCCTGCCGAGCAGTACTTC. As protein: CASSVATGVPAEQYF. The whole variable domain, filled in from reference TRBV9 and TRBJ2-7, reads DSGVTQTPKHLITATGQRVTLRCSPRSGDLSVYWYQQSLDQGLQFLIQYYNGEERAKGNILERFSAQQFPDLHSELNLSSLELGDSALYFCASSVATGVPAEQYFGPGTRLTVT.